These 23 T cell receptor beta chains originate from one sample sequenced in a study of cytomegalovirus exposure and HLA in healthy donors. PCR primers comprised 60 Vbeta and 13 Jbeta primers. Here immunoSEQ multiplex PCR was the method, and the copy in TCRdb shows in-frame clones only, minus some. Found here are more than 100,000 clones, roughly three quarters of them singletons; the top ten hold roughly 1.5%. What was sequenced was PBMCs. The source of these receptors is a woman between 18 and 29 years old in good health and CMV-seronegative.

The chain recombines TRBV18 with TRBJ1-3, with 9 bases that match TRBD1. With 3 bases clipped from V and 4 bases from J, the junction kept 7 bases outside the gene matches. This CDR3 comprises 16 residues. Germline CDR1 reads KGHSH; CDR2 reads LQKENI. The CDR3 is CASSPPGQGGGNTIYF. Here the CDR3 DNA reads TGTGCCAGCTCACCCCCGGGACAGGGTGGAGGAAACACCATATATTTT.

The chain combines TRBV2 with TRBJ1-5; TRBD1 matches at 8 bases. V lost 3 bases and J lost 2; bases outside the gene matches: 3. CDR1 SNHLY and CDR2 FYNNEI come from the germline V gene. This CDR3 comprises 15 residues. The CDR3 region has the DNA TGTGCCAGCAGTGATCAGGGGGCGGGCAATCAGCCCCAGCATTTT. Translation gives CASSDQGAGNQPQHF.

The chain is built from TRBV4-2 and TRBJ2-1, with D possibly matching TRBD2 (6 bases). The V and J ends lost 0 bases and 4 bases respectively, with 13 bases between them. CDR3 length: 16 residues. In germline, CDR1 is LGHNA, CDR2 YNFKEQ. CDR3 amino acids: CASSQEVADRYNEQFF. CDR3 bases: TGTGCCAGCAGCCAAGAGGTAGCGGATCGTTACAATGAGCAGTTCTTC.

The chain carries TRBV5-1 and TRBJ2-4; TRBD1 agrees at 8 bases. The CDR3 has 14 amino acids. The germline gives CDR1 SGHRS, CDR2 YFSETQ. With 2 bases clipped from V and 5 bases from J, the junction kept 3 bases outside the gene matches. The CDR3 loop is CASSFGTGENIQYF. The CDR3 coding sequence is TGCGCCAGCAGCTTCGGGACAGGAGAAAACATTCAGTACTTC.

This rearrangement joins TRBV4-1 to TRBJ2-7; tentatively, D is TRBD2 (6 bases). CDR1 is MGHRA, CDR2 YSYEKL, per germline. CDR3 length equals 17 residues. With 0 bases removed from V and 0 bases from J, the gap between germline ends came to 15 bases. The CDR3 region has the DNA TGCGCCAGCAGCCAAGATCGGGGCGGGACTGACTCCTACGAGCAGTACTTC. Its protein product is CASSQDRGGTDSYEQYF.

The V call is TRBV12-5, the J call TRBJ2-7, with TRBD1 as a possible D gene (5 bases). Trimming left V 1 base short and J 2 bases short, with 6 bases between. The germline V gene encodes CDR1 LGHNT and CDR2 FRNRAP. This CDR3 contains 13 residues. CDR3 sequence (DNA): TGTGCTAGTGGTTTGGCAGGGACCTACGAGCAGTACTTC. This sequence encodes CASGLAGTYEQYF.

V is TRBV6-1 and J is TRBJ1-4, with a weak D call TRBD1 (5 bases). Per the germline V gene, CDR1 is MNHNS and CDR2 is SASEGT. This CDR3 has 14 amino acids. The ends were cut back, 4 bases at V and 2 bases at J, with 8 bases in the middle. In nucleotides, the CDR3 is TGTGCCAGCAGTGCAGGGAGGACTAATGAAAAACTGTTTTTT. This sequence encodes CASSAGRTNEKLFF.

The CDR3: CAWSPGYEQYF. CDR3 coding DNA: TGTGCCTGGAGTCCGGGCTACGAGCAGTACTTC. V usage is TRBV30 and J usage is TRBJ2-7; D is ambiguous. The ends were cut back, 2 bases at V and 3 bases at J, with 5 bases in the middle. The germline V gene has CDR1 GTSNPN and CDR2 SVGIG (reference sequence). The CDR3 runs 11 residues.

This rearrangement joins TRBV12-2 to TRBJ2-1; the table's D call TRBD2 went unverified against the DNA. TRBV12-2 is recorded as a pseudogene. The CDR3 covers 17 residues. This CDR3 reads CASRLAQSGREENEQFF. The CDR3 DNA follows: TGTGCAAGTCGCTTAGCGCAAAGCGGGAGGGAGGAGAATGAGCAGTTCTTC.

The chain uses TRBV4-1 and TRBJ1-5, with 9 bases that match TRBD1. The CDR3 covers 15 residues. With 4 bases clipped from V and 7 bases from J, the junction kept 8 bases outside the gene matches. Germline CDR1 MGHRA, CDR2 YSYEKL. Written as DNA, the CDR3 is TGCGCCAGCAGCCTAAAACCGGGACAGGGACAGCCCCAGCATTTT. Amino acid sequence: CASSLKPGQGQPQHF.

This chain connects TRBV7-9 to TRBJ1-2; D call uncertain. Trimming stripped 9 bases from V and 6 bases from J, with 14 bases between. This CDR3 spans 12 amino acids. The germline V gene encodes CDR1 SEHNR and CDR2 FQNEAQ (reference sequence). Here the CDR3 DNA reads TGTGCCAGTGTCGATGGGAGCGATGGCTACACCTTC. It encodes CASVDGSDGYTF.

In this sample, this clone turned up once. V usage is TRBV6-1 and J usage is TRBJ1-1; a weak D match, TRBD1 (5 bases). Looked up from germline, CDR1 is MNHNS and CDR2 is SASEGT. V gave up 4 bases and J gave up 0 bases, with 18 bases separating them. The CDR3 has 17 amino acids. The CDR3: CASSASRGLSLNTEAFF. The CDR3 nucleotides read TGTGCCAGCAGTGCTTCAAGGGGCCTGTCCCTGAACACTGAAGCTTTCTTT.

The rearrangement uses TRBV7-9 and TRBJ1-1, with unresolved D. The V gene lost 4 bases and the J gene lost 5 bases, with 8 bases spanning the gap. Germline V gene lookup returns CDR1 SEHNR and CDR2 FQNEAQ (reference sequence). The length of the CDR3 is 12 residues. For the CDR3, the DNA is TGTGCCAGCAGCTCCCGGGGAACTGAAGCTTTCTTT. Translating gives CASSSRGTEAFF.

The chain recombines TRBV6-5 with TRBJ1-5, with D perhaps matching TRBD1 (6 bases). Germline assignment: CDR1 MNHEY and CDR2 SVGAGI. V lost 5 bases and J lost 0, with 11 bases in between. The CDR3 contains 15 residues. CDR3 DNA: TGTGCCAGCAGTACAGGGTACTATAGCAATCAGCCCCAGCATTTT. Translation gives CASSTGYYSNQPQHF.

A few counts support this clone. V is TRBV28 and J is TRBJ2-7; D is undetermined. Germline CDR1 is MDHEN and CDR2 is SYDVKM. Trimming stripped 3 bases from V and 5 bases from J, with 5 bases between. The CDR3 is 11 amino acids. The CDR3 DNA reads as TGTGCCAGCAGTTTGCGGAACGAGCAGTACTTC. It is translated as CASSLRNEQYF.

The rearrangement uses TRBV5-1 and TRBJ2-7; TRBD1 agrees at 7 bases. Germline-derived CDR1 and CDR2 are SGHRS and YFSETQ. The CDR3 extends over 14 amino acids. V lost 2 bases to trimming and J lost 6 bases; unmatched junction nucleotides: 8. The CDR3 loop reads CASSLARDSLEQYF. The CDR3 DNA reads TGCGCCAGCAGCTTAGCTCGGGACAGCCTCGAGCAGTACTTC.

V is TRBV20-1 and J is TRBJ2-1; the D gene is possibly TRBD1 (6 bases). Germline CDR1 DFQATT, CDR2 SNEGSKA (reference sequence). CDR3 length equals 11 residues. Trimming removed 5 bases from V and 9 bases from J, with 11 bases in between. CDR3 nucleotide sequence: TGCAGTGCTCCAGAAGGGGGTGAGCAGTTCTTC. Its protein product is CSAPEGGEQFF.

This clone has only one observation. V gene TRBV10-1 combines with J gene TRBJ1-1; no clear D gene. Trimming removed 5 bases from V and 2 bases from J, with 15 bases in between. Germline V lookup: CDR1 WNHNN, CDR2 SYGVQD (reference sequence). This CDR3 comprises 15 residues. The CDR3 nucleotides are TGCGCCAGCAGTCACCAGGAGGGCCTAAACACTGAAGCTTTCTTT. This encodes CASSHQEGLNTEAFF.

This CDR3 reads CATTREAFTDTQYF. Here the CDR3 DNA reads TGTGCCACCACACGGGAGGCCTTCACAGATACGCAGTATTTT. The J gene is TRBJ2-3, the V gene TRBV15; 7 bases agree with TRBD2. The CDR3 extends over 14 amino acids. The J segment lost 2 bases and the V segment lost 7 bases, leaving 6 bases of the junction unmatched. CDR1 is LNHNV and CDR2 is YYDKDF in the germline V gene (reference sequence).

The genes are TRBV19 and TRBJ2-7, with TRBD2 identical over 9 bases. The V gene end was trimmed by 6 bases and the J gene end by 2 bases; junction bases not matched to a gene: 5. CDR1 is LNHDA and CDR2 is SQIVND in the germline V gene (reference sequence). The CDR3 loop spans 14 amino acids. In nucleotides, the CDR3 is TGTGCCAGTAGCAGGACTAGCGCTACCTACGAGCAGTACTTC. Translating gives CASSRTSATYEQYF. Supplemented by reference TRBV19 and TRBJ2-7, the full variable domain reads DGGITQSPKYLFRKEGQNVTLSCEQNLNHDAMYWYRQDPGQGLRLIYYSQIVNDFQKGDIAEGYSVSREKKESFPLTVTSAQKNPTAFYLCASSRTSATYEQYFGPGTRLTVT.

In DNA form, the CDR3 reads TGCGCCAGCAGCCAAGACCGCGCCCTAAGAACCTACGAGCAGTACTTC. Translating it yields CASSQDRALRTYEQYF. V gene TRBV4-1 combines with J gene TRBJ2-7, with D uncertain. The CDR3 runs 16 residues. V lost 0 bases and J 2 bases, leaving 14 bases between the germline ends. Germline V CDR1 and CDR2: MGHRA, YSYEKL.

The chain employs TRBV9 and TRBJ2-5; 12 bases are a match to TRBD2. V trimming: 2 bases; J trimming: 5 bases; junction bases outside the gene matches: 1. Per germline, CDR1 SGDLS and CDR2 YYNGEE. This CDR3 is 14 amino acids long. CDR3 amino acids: CASSVGTSGETQYF. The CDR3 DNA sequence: TGTGCCAGCAGCGTTGGGACTAGCGGGGAGACCCAGTACTTC.

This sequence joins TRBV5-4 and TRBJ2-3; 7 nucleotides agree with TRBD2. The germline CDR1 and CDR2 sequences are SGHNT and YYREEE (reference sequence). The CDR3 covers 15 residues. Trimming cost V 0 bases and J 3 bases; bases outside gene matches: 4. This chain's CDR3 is CASSLGGRKTDTQYF. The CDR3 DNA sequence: TGTGCCAGCAGCTTGGGCGGGAGAAAAACAGATACGCAGTATTTT.